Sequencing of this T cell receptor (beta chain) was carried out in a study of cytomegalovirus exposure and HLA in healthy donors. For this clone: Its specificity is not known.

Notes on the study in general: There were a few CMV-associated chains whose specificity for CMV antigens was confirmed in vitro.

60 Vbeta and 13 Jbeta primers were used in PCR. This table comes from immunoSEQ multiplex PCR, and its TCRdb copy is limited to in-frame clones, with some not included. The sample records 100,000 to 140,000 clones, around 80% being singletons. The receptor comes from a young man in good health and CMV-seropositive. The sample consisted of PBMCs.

In nucleotides, the CDR3 is TGTGCCAGCAGCGCCGCGCAACTAGCGGGGGCTTACAATGAGCAGTTCTTC. As protein: CASSAAQLAGAYNEQFF. The rearrangement links TRBV5-6 to TRBJ2-1, with 11 bases lining up with TRBD2. Germline V CDR1 and CDR2: SGHDT, YYEEEE. The J segment lost 4 bases and the V segment lost 4 bases, leaving 10 bases of the junction unmatched. This CDR3 comprises 17 residues.